This is a list of T cell receptor beta chains from one sample in a study of PD-L1 blockade in urothelial cancer. Libraries were prepared by immunoSEQ multiplex PCR; TCRdb keeps only in-frame clonotypes and omits some of them. The sample records around 62,000 clones, around nine tenths being singletons. The input for sequencing was PBMCs, taken around atezolizumab (anti-PD-L1) treatment. The receptors were sampled from a man aged 60-69 years with urothelial cancer. The CDR3 runs from the conserved cysteine through the conserved F or W. The D gene is left open where the match is weak. Size values are once, few and many counts, or a class for expanded clones, and some rows have none.

NA	TRBJ1-4	NA	15	TRBV14	CASSQDREANEKLFF	TGTGCCAGCAGCCAAGACAGGGAGGCTAATGAAAAACTGTTTTTT
NA	TRBJ1-6	NA	16	TRBV6-1	CASSDRGFTYNSPLHF	TGTGCCAGCAGTGACAGGGGATTCACCTATAATTCACCCCTCCACTTT
few	TRBJ2-3	TRBD1	17	TRBV5-5	CASSFSIRDRGTDTQYF	TGTGCCAGCAGCTTTTCTATCCGGGACAGGGGAACAGATACGCAGTATTTT
NA	TRBJ1-1	TRBD1	13	TRBV14	CASSQNRDSEAFF	TGTGCCAGCAGCCAGAACCGGGACAGTGAAGCTTTCTTT
NA	TRBJ1-2	NA	15	TRBV27	CASSLGARGGDGYTF	TGTGCCAGCAGTTTAGGGGCTAGGGGGGGCGATGGCTACACCTTC
few	TRBJ1-4	NA	14	TRBV5-1	CASSLAGSRGRLFF	TGCGCCAGCAGCTTGGCTGGGTCCCGGGGTCGCCTGTTTTTT
NA	TRBJ1-2	NA	13	TRBV28	CASSLVGMGSYTF	TGTGCCAGCAGTTTAGTCGGGATGGGGAGCTACACCTTC
NA	TRBJ2-2	NA	12	TRBV6-5	CATSGGDEELFF	TGTGCCACCTCCGGAGGGGACGAGGAGCTGTTTTTT
once	TRBJ2-2	NA	15	TRBV2	CASRGAQINTGELFF	TGTGCCAGCAGGGGGGCCCAGATAAACACCGGGGAGCTGTTTTTT
NA	TRBJ2-7	TRBD2	16	TRBV7-9	CASSPPTSSGSYEQYF	TGTGCCAGCAGCCCCCCAACGTCTAGCGGATCCTACGAGCAGTACTTC
once	TRBJ2-3	NA	12	TRBV30	CAWRVITDTQYF	TGTGCCTGGCGGGTTATAACAGATACGCAGTATTTT
NA	TRBJ2-7	NA	13	TRBV28	CASRGLSPYEQYF	TGTGCCAGCAGGGGACTCTCCCCCTACGAGCAGTACTTC
once	TRBJ1-1	TRBD1	15	TRBV6-5	CASRYPGTGLTEAFF	TGTGCCAGCAGATATCCCGGGACAGGCCTTACTGAAGCTTTCTTT
once	TRBJ1-2	NA	14	TRBV27	CASSPRAPNYGYTF	TGTGCCAGCAGTCCCCGTGCGCCAAACTATGGCTACACCTTC
NA	TRBJ2-7	NA	14	TRBV18	CASSRLPGSYEQYF	TGTGCCAGCTCACGTCTGCCGGGATCCTACGAGCAGTACTTC
NA	TRBJ2-7	TRBD2	14	TRBV19	CASSIQSGDYEQYF	TGTGCCAGTAGTATACAGAGCGGGGACTACGAGCAGTACTTC
NA	TRBJ2-1	NA	16	TRBV9	CASSVSGESSYNEQFF	TGTGCCAGCAGCGTGTCGGGGGAGAGCTCCTACAATGAGCAGTTCTTC
few	TRBJ1-1	NA	16	TRBV11-3	CASSSIGLPRGTEAFF	TGTGCCAGCAGCTCCATCGGTCTCCCCCGAGGCACTGAAGCTTTCTTT
NA	TRBJ1-1	TRBD1	13	TRBV30	CAWTTGTGIFAFF	TGTGCCTGGACCACCGGGACAGGGATATTCGCTTTCTTT
NA	TRBJ2-3	TRBD2	14	TRBV7-9	CASRSTSLTDTQYF	TGTGCCAGCAGGTCGACTAGCCTCACAGATACGCAGTATTTT
once	TRBJ1-2	TRBD1	16	TRBV7-8	CASSLVGAQGTYGYTF	TGTGCCAGCAGCTTAGTTGGGGCACAGGGGACCTATGGCTACACCTTC
NA	TRBJ2-7	TRBD1	14	TRBV6-1	CASSPGTGGHEQYF	TGTGCCAGCAGCCCCGGGACAGGGGGTCACGAGCAGTACTTC
NA	TRBJ2-1	NA	13	TRBV19	CASSPNWSNEQFF	TGTGCCAGTAGTCCTAATTGGAGCAATGAGCAGTTCTTC
NA	TRBJ2-1	TRBD2	15	TRBV19	CASQTGLAGDNEQFF	TGTGCCAGTCAAACCGGACTAGCGGGTGACAATGAGCAGTTCTTC
NA	TRBJ2-3	TRBD2	16	TRBV9	CASSASSGSRADTQYF	TGTGCCAGCAGCGCCAGTAGCGGGAGTAGGGCAGATACGCAGTATTTT
NA	TRBJ1-1	TRBD1	16	TRBV7-9	CASTLGQALRGTEAFF	TGTGCCAGCACCCTCGGACAGGCCCTCCGGGGCACTGAAGCTTTCTTT
NA	TRBJ1-4	NA	15	TRBV9	CASSVVVGRGEKLFF	TGTGCCAGCAGCGTAGTCGTTGGACGGGGTGAAAAACTGTTTTTT
NA	TRBJ1-1	NA	14	TRBV19	CASNPQGRWTEAFF	TGTGCCAGTAACCCACAGGGTAGGTGGACTGAAGCTTTCTTT
NA	TRBJ2-1	TRBD1	12	TRBV18	CASSRTGNEQFF	TGTGCCAGCTCACGGACAGGGAATGAGCAGTTCTTC
few	TRBJ1-1	NA	14	TRBV14	CASSQEPRNTEAFF	TGTGCCAGCAGCCAAGAGCCCAGGAACACTGAAGCTTTCTTT
NA	TRBJ2-7	NA	12	TRBV9	CASSTTSYEQYF	TGTGCCAGCAGTACTACGAGCTACGAGCAGTACTTC
NA	TRBJ1-4	TRBD1	14	TRBV6-5	CASRKDRGGEKLFF	TGTGCCAGCAGGAAGGACAGGGGAGGTGAAAAACTGTTTTTT
few	TRBJ2-7	TRBD1	14	TRBV28	CASTTGTARYEQYF	TGTGCCAGCACCACCGGGACAGCACGCTACGAGCAGTACTTC
NA	TRBJ2-5	NA	11	TRBV29-1	CSVLTQETQYF	TGCAGCGTTCTCACTCAAGAGACCCAGTACTTC
once	TRBJ2-1	NA	16	TRBV7-3	CASSLSTSRGANEQFF	TGTGCCAGCAGCTTAAGCACTAGCCGTGGGGCCAATGAGCAGTTCTTC
NA	TRBJ2-5	NA	12	TRBV7-8	CASSLDWETQYF	TGTGCCAGCAGCTTGGACTGGGAGACCCAGTACTTC
once	TRBJ1-1	NA	13	TRBV7-9	CASSLPTETEAFF	TGTGCCAGCAGCTTACCGACAGAGACTGAAGCTTTCTTT
NA	TRBJ2-7	TRBD2	16	TRBV28	CASSLYGAGGSYEQYF	TGTGCCAGCAGTTTATACGGGGCGGGAGGGTCATACGAGCAGTACTTC
NA	TRBJ1-1	TRBD1	17	TRBV11-3	CASSPYAGQGLNTEAFF	TGTGCCAGCAGCCCGTATGCGGGACAGGGATTGAACACTGAAGCTTTCTTT
few	TRBJ1-4	NA	14	TRBV5-1	CASSPTRRDEKLFF	TGCGCCAGCAGCCCGACGAGGCGGGATGAAAAACTGTTTTTT